This TCR beta chain was recovered during a study of identical twins. With V trimmed by 4 bases and J by 0 bases, 3 bases remained unmatched. The germline V gene encodes CDR1 SGHAT and CDR2 FQNNGV. The CDR3 loop spans 15 amino acids. A single record per CDR3 protein comes from TCRdb applying MiXCR to the 5' RACE reads. The sample carries 500,000 to 650,000 distinct CDR3 sequences, about a fifth recorded once. These data are also associated with another study on yellow fever vaccine responses in identical twins.

The source of this sequence is a woman younger than 30 in good health. Sequenced: CD4+ T cells sorted from blood. The V gene is TRBV11-2, the J gene TRBJ2-4; 7 nucleotides agree with TRBD1. The CDR3 DNA reads as TGTGCCAGCAGCTGGCAGGGGGTAGCCAAAAACATTCAGTACTTC. Translating gives CASSWQGVAKNIQYF. The full variable domain, in which reference TRBV11-2 and TRBJ2-4 provide the parts outside the CDR3, is EAGVAQSPRYKIIEKRQSVAFWCNPISGHATLYWYQQILGQGPKLLIQFQNNGVVDDSQLPKDRFSAERLKGVDSTLKIQPAKLEDSAVYLCASSWQGVAKNIQYFGAGTRLSVL.